The 17 T cell receptor beta chains below were found in one sample sequenced in a study of T cell responses to AZD1222 COVID-19 vaccine. Assay used: immunoSEQ multiplex PCR; TCRdb lists only in-frame clones, some missing. The sample shows over 80,000 clones, 80% to 90% of them seen only once. Sequencing used peripheral blood, obtained on day 0 of AZD1222 vaccination. These receptors were obtained from an adult in good health.

The chain joins TRBV4-2 to TRBJ2-3, with D tentatively TRBD2 (5 bases). The germline gives CDR1 LGHNA, CDR2 YNFKEQ. The CDR3 is made up of 16 amino acids. With 3 bases removed from V and 0 bases from J, the gap between germline ends came to 13 bases. CDR3: CASSHALLGSTDTQYF. For the CDR3, the DNA is TGTGCCAGCAGCCATGCTTTACTAGGTAGCACAGATACGCAGTATTTT.

The V call is TRBV28, the J call TRBJ2-7, with 8 bases aligning to TRBD1. From germline, CDR1 is MDHEN and CDR2 SYDVKM. This CDR3 contains 13 residues. V lost 6 bases to trimming and J lost 4 bases; unmatched junction nucleotides: 5. The CDR3 region is CASSPDRGYEQYF. The CDR3 bases are TGTGCCAGCAGCCCAGACAGGGGATACGAGCAGTACTTC.

The genes are TRBV19 and TRBJ2-2, with TRBD2 identical over 9 bases. The CDR3 contains 19 residues. Germline V gives CDR1 LNHDA, CDR2 SQIVND (reference sequence). V lost 3 bases, J lost 0 bases, and 11 bases stayed unmatched. The CDR3 loop is CASSIRLAGRPANTGELFF. The CDR3, as DNA: TGTGCCAGTAGTATTCGGCTAGCGGGGAGGCCTGCGAACACCGGGGAGCTGTTTTTT.

The chain links TRBV9 to TRBJ1-4; 9 bases line up with TRBD1. CDR1 and CDR2 from the germline V gene are SGDLS and YYNGEE. Trimming took 2 bases from V and 0 from J; bases not matched to a gene: 5. The CDR3 runs to 17 residues. The CDR3 nucleotides read TGTGCCAGCAGCGTCAGGGACAGGGTTGCAACTAATGAAAAACTGTTTTTT. This translates into CASSVRDRVATNEKLFF.

J is TRBJ1-2 and V is TRBV7-9; perhaps TRBD1 as D (5 bases). CDR1 and CDR2 from the germline V gene are SEHNR and FQNEAQ (reference sequence). The CDR3 has 15 residues. With 3 bases removed from V and 4 bases from J, the gap between germline ends came to 15 bases. The CDR3 here is CASSFHGASSYGYTF. As DNA, the CDR3 is TGTGCCAGCAGCTTCCACGGGGCGAGTAGCTATGGCTACACCTTC. The variable domain in full, with the rest retrieved from reference TRBV7-9 and TRBJ1-2, is DTGVSQNPRHKITKRGQNVTFRCDPISEHNRLYWYRQTLGQGPEFLTYFQNEAQLEKSRLLSDRFSAERPKGSFSTLEIQRTEQGDSAMYLCASSFHGASSYGYTFGSGTRLTVV.

The V and J genes are TRBV28 and TRBJ1-3; weak D call: TRBD1 (5 bases). The CDR3 extends over 15 amino acids. Per the germline V gene, CDR1 is MDHEN and CDR2 is SYDVKM. The V gene lost 6 bases and the J gene lost 4 bases, with 16 bases spanning the gap. The CDR3 here is CASRGGGSTGNTIYF. The CDR3 coding sequence is TGTGCCAGCAGGGGGGGAGGGTCAACCGGAAACACCATATATTTT.

CDR3 loop: CASIRDWETSGEQYF. CDR3 nucleotide sequence: TGTGCCAGCATTCGAGACTGGGAGACATCGGGGGAGCAGTACTTC. J is TRBJ2-7 and V is TRBV6-5, with D perhaps matching TRBD2 (5 bases). Germline-derived CDR1 and CDR2 are MNHEY and SVGAGI. Trimming stripped 7 bases from V and 7 bases from J, with 23 bases between. There are 15 residues in the CDR3.

The chain joins TRBV2 to TRBJ1-1, with D possibly being TRBD1 (6 bases). V lost 10 bases to trimming and J lost 1 base, with 19 bases between them. The CDR3 covers 15 residues. The germline V gene encodes CDR1 SNHLY and CDR2 FYNNEI. CDR3 DNA sequence: TGTGCCACAAACAGGGTCCCCAACCAGAACACTGAAGCTTTCTTT. Translating it yields CATNRVPNQNTEAFF.

This clone was seen only once. The genes are TRBV5-1 and TRBJ2-3; D unclear. Germline values: CDR1 SGHRS, CDR2 YFSETQ. This CDR3 comprises 12 residues. The V end lost 1 base, the J end lost 4 bases, and 4 bases lay between the germline ends. In DNA, the CDR3 is TGCGCCAGCAGCTTGTCGGCAGATACGCAGTATTTT. Amino acid sequence: CASSLSADTQYF.

The CDR3 loop reads CASSLYRDSNKDEQFF. CDR3 nucleotides: TGTGCCAGCAGTTTATACCGGGACAGCAACAAGGATGAGCAGTTCTTC. The rearrangement uses TRBV27 and TRBJ2-1, with TRBD1 matching over 7 bases. Germline trimming cut 1 base from V and 8 bases from J; bases unmatched to any gene: 11. CDR1 is MNHEY and CDR2 is SMNVEV in the germline V gene (reference sequence). The CDR3 is 16 amino acids.

This chain joins TRBV11-2 and TRBJ2-1; the match to TRBD1 covers 12 bases. Losses at the gene ends were 1 base for V and 8 bases for J; bases not matched to a gene: 6. Germline V gene lookup returns CDR1 SGHAT and CDR2 FQNNGV. The CDR3 totals 16 residues. The CDR3 DNA is TGTGCCAGCAGCTTAGGGCCGGGACAGGGGGCCTATGAGCAGTTCTTC. This translates into CASSLGPGQGAYEQFF.

The chain is built from TRBV28 and TRBJ2-1, with no clear D. Germline V gene sequence: CDR1 MDHEN, CDR2 SYDVKM. Between the trimmed V and J ends, which lost 3 bases and 5 bases, there was a span of 11 bases. This CDR3 has 14 amino acids. CDR3 nucleotides: TGTGCCAGCAGTTTTCTGGGGTTAGACAATGAGCAGTTCTTC. Its protein is CASSFLGLDNEQFF. The full variable domain, completed using reference TRBV28 and TRBJ2-1, is DVKVTQSSRYLVKRTGEKVFLECVQDMDHENMFWYRQDPGLGLRLIYFSYDVKMKEKGDIPEGYSVSREKKERFSLILESASTNQTSMYLCASSFLGLDNEQFFGPGTRLTVL.

The chain links TRBV29-1 to TRBJ1-5, with D perhaps TRBD1 (6 bases). CDR1 and CDR2 (germline): SQVTM, ANQGSEA. The CDR3 runs to 14 residues. Trimming pared 5 bases from V and 5 bases from J, leaving 16 bases between. In DNA form, the CDR3 reads TGCAGCGTTCGCGGGCCCGGGGGCGATCAGCCCCAGCATTTT. Translating gives CSVRGPGGDQPQHF.

The chain couples TRBV5-4 to TRBJ2-2; a weak D match, TRBD2 (6 bases). Trimming left V 0 bases short and J 0 bases short, with 18 bases between. This CDR3 has 19 residues. CDR1 and CDR2 from the germline V gene are SGHNT and YYREEE (reference sequence). The CDR3 loop is CASSLEAGRGFSNTGELFF. DNA for the CDR3: TGTGCCAGCAGCTTGGAGGCGGGGCGGGGCTTTTCGAACACCGGGGAGCTGTTTTTT.

The rearrangement joins TRBV5-1 to TRBJ2-3, with a weak D call TRBD2 (5 bases). The germline V and J ends were trimmed by 5 bases and 3 bases, with 7 bases remaining between them. Germline CDR1 and CDR2: SGHRS and YFSETQ. This CDR3 contains 12 residues. CDR3 region: CASSPGTDTQYF. The DNA of the CDR3 is TGCGCCAGCAGTCCGGGGACAGATACGCAGTATTTT.

The chain uses TRBV7-2 and TRBJ1-4; no clear D. V was cut by 5 bases and J by 4 bases, with 11 bases left in between. This CDR3 is 14 amino acids long. The germline V gene encodes CDR1 SGHTA and CDR2 FQGNSA. The chain's CDR3 is CASSQTRVNEKLFF. The CDR3 DNA reads TGTGCCAGCAGCCAGACAAGGGTTAATGAAAAACTGTTTTTT.

V usage is TRBV5-3 and J usage is TRBJ1-6, with D perhaps matching TRBD1 (5 bases). TRBV5-3 is given ORF status, its function remaining uncertain. Trimming stripped 0 bases from V and 0 bases from J, with 13 bases between. The CDR3 has 18 residues. The chain's CDR3 is CARSLVKGRSSYNSPLHF. The CDR3 DNA is TGTGCCAGAAGCTTGGTAAAGGGGAGGAGCTCCTATAATTCACCCCTCCACTTT.